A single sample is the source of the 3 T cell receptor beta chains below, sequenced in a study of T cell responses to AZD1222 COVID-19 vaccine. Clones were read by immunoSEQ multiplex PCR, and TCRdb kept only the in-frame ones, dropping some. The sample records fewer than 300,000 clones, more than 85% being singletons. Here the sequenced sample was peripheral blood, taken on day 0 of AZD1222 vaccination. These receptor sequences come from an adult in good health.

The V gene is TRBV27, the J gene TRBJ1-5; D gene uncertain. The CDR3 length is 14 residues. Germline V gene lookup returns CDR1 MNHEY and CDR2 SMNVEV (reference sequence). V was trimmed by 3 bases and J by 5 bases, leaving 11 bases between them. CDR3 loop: CASSFGSGDQPQHF. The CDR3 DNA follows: TGTGCCAGCAGTTTCGGTAGCGGCGATCAGCCCCAGCATTTT.

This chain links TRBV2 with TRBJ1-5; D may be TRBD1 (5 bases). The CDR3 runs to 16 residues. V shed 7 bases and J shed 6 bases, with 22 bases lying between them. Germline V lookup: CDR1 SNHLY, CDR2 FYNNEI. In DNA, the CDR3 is TGTGCCAGCAAATTAGAAGGCCTGAATAGGGGTCAGCCCCAGCATTTT. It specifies CASKLEGLNRGQPQHF.

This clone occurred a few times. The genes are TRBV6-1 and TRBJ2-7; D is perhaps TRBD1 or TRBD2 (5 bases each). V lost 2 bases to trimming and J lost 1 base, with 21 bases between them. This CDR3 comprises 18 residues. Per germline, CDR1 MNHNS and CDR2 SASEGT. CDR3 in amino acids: CASSEIGLSGRRSYEQYF. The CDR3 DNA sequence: TGTGCCAGCAGTGAAATCGGTTTGTCAGGGAGAAGGTCCTACGAGCAGTACTTC.